Listed below are T cell receptor beta chains from one sample, sequenced in a study of blood T cell repertoires in COVID-19. Using immunoSEQ multiplex PCR, the repertoire was profiled, and TCRdb retains in-frame clones only, with some absent. Found here are a few hundred thousand clones, about 83% of them singletons; the top ten hold roughly 1.3%. The sequencing sample was made of peripheral blood. These receptors were obtained from a woman aged 50 to 65 with acute or convalescent COVID-19. The conserved cysteine and the conserved F or W are not part of the CDR3 here. The order of the fields is CDR3 protein, V gene, D gene, J gene, clone size. D genes are given only for firm matches. Not all rows give a size; the values are once, few, many and, for expanded clones, a class.

cdr3_aa: ASSTQGTEAF; v_call: TRBV5-1; d_call: .; j_call: TRBJ1-1; clone_size: .
cdr3_aa: ASSSTEVVRNEQF; v_call: TRBV28; d_call: .; j_call: TRBJ2-1; clone_size: .
cdr3_aa: ASSLGSGTGLDTQY; v_call: TRBV5-1; d_call: TRBD1; j_call: TRBJ2-3; clone_size: few
cdr3_aa: AWSPPSEKLF; v_call: TRBV30; d_call: .; j_call: TRBJ1-4; clone_size: once
cdr3_aa: ASSDRDRGQNIQY; v_call: TRBV7-2; d_call: TRBD1; j_call: TRBJ2-4; clone_size: few
cdr3_aa: AWSAQVGLAGDTPYEQY; v_call: TRBV30; d_call: TRBD2; j_call: TRBJ2-7; clone_size: .
cdr3_aa: ASSLQGGEKLF; v_call: TRBV3-1/TRBV3-2; d_call: TRBD1; j_call: TRBJ1-4; clone_size: .
cdr3_aa: SAGLAGGPNTQY; v_call: TRBV29-1; d_call: TRBD2; j_call: TRBJ2-3; clone_size: .
cdr3_aa: ASSQGVGEYGYT; v_call: TRBV4-3; d_call: .; j_call: TRBJ1-2; clone_size: .
cdr3_aa: ASSTGSNYGYT; v_call: TRBV19; d_call: .; j_call: TRBJ1-2; clone_size: .
cdr3_aa: ASSSDWSNTGELF; v_call: TRBV7-9; d_call: .; j_call: TRBJ2-2; clone_size: .
cdr3_aa: ASGRDNTGELF; v_call: TRBV5-1; d_call: .; j_call: TRBJ2-2; clone_size: .
cdr3_aa: ASSSASGRVRDEQF; v_call: TRBV19; d_call: TRBD2; j_call: TRBJ2-1; clone_size: once
cdr3_aa: ASSEGADPYGYT; v_call: TRBV2; d_call: .; j_call: TRBJ1-2; clone_size: .
cdr3_aa: ASSPMTGGSYEQY; v_call: TRBV7-6; d_call: .; j_call: TRBJ2-7; clone_size: .
cdr3_aa: ASSYHRVMNTEAF; v_call: TRBV6-4; d_call: .; j_call: TRBJ1-1; clone_size: .
cdr3_aa: ASSLEGVNSGNTIY; v_call: TRBV5-1; d_call: .; j_call: TRBJ1-3; clone_size: once
cdr3_aa: ASSLGTAPIYGYT; v_call: TRBV7-9; d_call: .; j_call: TRBJ1-2; clone_size: .
cdr3_aa: ATTNRRGGSTEAF; v_call: TRBV2; d_call: .; j_call: TRBJ1-1; clone_size: .
cdr3_aa: ASSYKTEVYNEQF; v_call: TRBV6-2/TRBV6-3; d_call: .; j_call: TRBJ2-1; clone_size: .
cdr3_aa: AISEGGSNQPQH; v_call: TRBV10-3; d_call: .; j_call: TRBJ1-5; clone_size: .
cdr3_aa: ASSSWQGAGETQY; v_call: TRBV5-1; d_call: TRBD1; j_call: TRBJ2-5; clone_size: few
cdr3_aa: ASSVASTGADTQY; v_call: TRBV9; d_call: .; j_call: TRBJ2-3; clone_size: .
cdr3_aa: ASSHDTGNSPLH; v_call: TRBV18; d_call: .; j_call: TRBJ1-6; clone_size: few
cdr3_aa: ASSQVPGGGTQY; v_call: TRBV4-3; d_call: TRBD1; j_call: TRBJ2-5; clone_size: .
cdr3_aa: AISGGPQAGELF; v_call: TRBV10-3; d_call: .; j_call: TRBJ2-2; clone_size: once
cdr3_aa: ASGLGLAGYEQY; v_call: TRBV12-5; d_call: TRBD2; j_call: TRBJ2-7; clone_size: .